What follows are 24 T cell receptor beta chains derived from one specimen sequenced in a study of blood T cell repertoires in COVID-19. This table comes from immunoSEQ multiplex PCR, and its TCRdb copy is limited to in-frame clones, with some not included. Of more than 200,000 clones listed, around 80% are singletons. Sequenced sample: peripheral blood. Source of these receptors: a woman aged 80 or over with acute or convalescent COVID-19.

J is TRBJ2-3 and V is TRBV3-1 (or the pseudogene TRBV3-2); a possible D gene is TRBD2 (6 bases). Trimming shortened V by 0 bases and J by 5 bases, and 6 bases separated the two germline ends. The V gene's germline CDR1 is LGHDT and CDR2 YNNKEL (reference sequence). The CDR3 extends over 13 amino acids. CDR3 region: CASSQEAGDTQYF. The DNA of the CDR3 is TGTGCCAGCAGCCAAGAAGCGGGAGATACGCAGTATTTT.

In this sample, this clone turned up once. This sequence joins TRBV4-3 and TRBJ2-7; weak D call: TRBD1 (5 bases). The CDR3 sequence is 14 residues long. CDR1 LGHNA and CDR2 YSLEER come from the germline V gene. The V end was cut by 0 bases, the J end by 4 bases, with 10 bases between. For the CDR3, the DNA is TGCGCCAGCAGCCAAGATCAGGGCAGTTACGAGCAGTACTTC. It yields the protein CASSQDQGSYEQYF.

This clone was detected only once. CDR3 protein: CASSQGAGLSYEQYF. The DNA for the CDR3 is TGCGCCAGCAGCCAGGGGGCGGGTCTCTCCTACGAGCAGTACTTC. The chain employs TRBV4-1 and TRBJ2-7; a weak D match, TRBD1 (6 bases). Germline V CDR1 and CDR2: MGHRA, YSYEKL. V shed 3 bases and J shed 0 bases, with 12 bases lying between them. CDR3 size: 15 residues.

This chain joins TRBV5-4 and TRBJ2-5; 8 bases agree with TRBD2. The CDR3 loop spans 13 amino acids. The germline V gene encodes CDR1 SGHNT and CDR2 YYREEE (reference sequence). Trimming removed 7 bases from V and 5 bases from J; junction bases left unmatched: 7. The CDR3 nucleotides read TGTGCCAGCGGACGGGAGGGCGTGGAGACCCAGTACTTC. It is translated as CASGREGVETQYF.

The chain combines TRBV9 with TRBJ1-1; 8 bases agree with TRBD1. CDR3 length: 14 amino acids. J gave up 4 bases and V 4 bases, and 6 bases lay outside the gene matches. Germline lookup yields CDR1 SGDLS and CDR2 YYNGEE. The CDR3 spells CASSFRDRGTEAFF. In DNA form, the CDR3 reads TGTGCCAGCAGCTTTCGCGACAGGGGCACTGAAGCTTTCTTT.

This clone was counted a few times. V is TRBV14 and J is TRBJ2-1; perhaps TRBD1 as D (5 bases). V shed 1 base and J shed 9 bases, with 13 bases lying between them. Germline V CDR1 and CDR2: SGHDN, FVKESK. This CDR3 is built from 14 residues. CDR3 residues: CASSQVSGAAEQFF. CDR3 bases: TGTGCCAGCAGCCAAGTGAGTGGGGCGGCTGAGCAGTTCTTC. Variable domain in full (rest from reference TRBV14 and TRBJ2-1): EAGVTQFPSHSVIEKGQTVTLRCDPISGHDNLYWYRRVMGKEIKFLLHFVKESKQDESGMPNNRFLAERTGGTYSTLKVQPAELEDSGVYFCASSQVSGAAEQFFGPGTRLTVL.

This clone appeared a few times. The gene calls are TRBV2 and TRBJ1-3; 10 nucleotides match TRBD1. The V gene's germline CDR1 is SNHLY and CDR2 FYNNEI. This CDR3 region has 14 residues. V shed 5 bases, J shed 7 bases, and the junction held 5 bases outside the gene matches. The CDR3 sequence: CASSPWTGGNTIYF. The CDR3 bases are TGTGCCAGCAGTCCTTGGACAGGGGGGAACACCATATATTTT. The complete variable domain, with remaining parts taken from reference TRBV2 and TRBJ1-3, reads EPEVTQTPSHQVTQMGQEVILRCVPISNHLYFYWYRQILGQKVEFLVSFYNNEISEKSEIFDDQFSVERPDGSNFTLKIRSTKLEDSAMYFCASSPWTGGNTIYFGEGSWLTVV.

The gene calls are TRBV6-2 or TRBV6-3 and TRBJ2-1; 9 bases map to TRBD1. V trimming: 5 bases; J trimming: 7 bases; junction bases outside the gene matches: 9. Germline assignment: CDR1 MNHEY and CDR2 SVGEGT. This CDR3 has 15 residues. Here the CDR3 reads CASSQPGQGKNEQFF. DNA of the CDR3: TGTGCCAGCAGTCAACCGGGACAGGGAAAGAATGAGCAGTTCTTC.

The V gene is TRBV9, the J gene TRBJ1-1, with TRBD1 matching 8 bases. Germline-derived CDR1 and CDR2 are SGDLS and YYNGEE. The CDR3 contains 16 residues. The ends lost 0 bases at V and 4 bases at J; junction bases unmatched: 8. CDR3 bases: TGTGCCAGCAGCGTAGCCCACCAGGGGGCGGGCACTGAAGCTTTCTTT. Encoded protein: CASSVAHQGAGTEAFF.

The CDR3 nucleotides are TGTGCCAGCAGCCTCCCTCCCCGGGGGACCTCCTACGAGCAGTACTTC. Amino acids: CASSLPPRGTSYEQYF. This chain connects TRBV7-8 to TRBJ2-7, with D possibly matching TRBD2 (6 bases). V was pared by 5 bases and J by 0 bases, with 17 bases between. The CDR3 has 16 amino acids. CDR1 is SGHVS and CDR2 is FQNEAQ in the germline V gene. Full variable domain (missing parts from reference TRBV7-8 and TRBJ2-7): GAGVSQSPRYKVAKRGQDVALRCDPISGHVSLFWYQQALGQGPEFLTYFQNEAQLDKSGLPSDRFFAERPEGSVSTLKIQRTQQEDSAVYLCASSLPPRGTSYEQYFGPGTRLTVT.

This sequence joins TRBV7-2 and TRBJ2-7, with TRBD1 identical over 7 bases. Germline V gene data show CDR1 as SGHTA and CDR2 as FQGNSA. There are 14 residues in the CDR3. V dropped 3 bases and J dropped 4; count of bases not matched to a gene: 6. In DNA, the CDR3 is TGTGCCAGCAGCTTTCAGGGGGTCATATACGAGCAGTACTTC. Translating gives CASSFQGVIYEQYF.

This clone was seen a handful of times. The chain recombines TRBV18 with TRBJ2-5, with D possibly TRBD2 on 6 matching bases. Trimming pared 6 bases from V and 3 bases from J, leaving 17 bases between. The CDR3 extends over 15 amino acids. Germline CDR1 KGHSH, CDR2 LQKENI. CDR3 coding DNA: TGTGCCAGCTCTCCAGCCCACGGGGGAGAAGAGACCCAGTACTTC. Translation gives CASSPAHGGEETQYF.

This chain links TRBV30 with TRBJ2-7; 11 bases are a match to TRBD1. V trimming: 7 bases; J trimming: 6 bases; junction bases outside the gene matches: 14. CDR3 size: 15 residues. Germline-derived CDR1 and CDR2 are GTSNPN and SVGIG (reference sequence). In nucleotides, the CDR3 is TGTGCCTTGTCCGGACCCCTGGGACAGGGGGGCGAGCAGTACTTC. Translating it yields CALSGPLGQGGEQYF.

The genes are TRBV4-1 and TRBJ2-3, with D unresolved. This CDR3 spans 16 amino acids. V lost 3 bases, J lost 0 bases, and 13 bases lay in between. Germline V gene sequence: CDR1 MGHRA, CDR2 YSYEKL. As DNA, the CDR3 is TGCGCCAGCAGCCATGTAGGCGGCACCAGCACAGATACGCAGTATTTT. Translating gives CASSHVGGTSTDTQYF.

This sequence joins TRBV4-1 and TRBJ2-1; 10 bases are shared with TRBD2. Germline values: CDR1 MGHRA, CDR2 YSYEKL. CDR3 length equals 16 residues. Unmatched junction bases numbered 5, after V lost 0 bases and J lost 6 bases. The CDR3 region has the DNA TGCGCCAGCAGCCAAGACCCTAGCGGGAGTAGCAATGAGCAGTTCTTC. It yields the protein CASSQDPSGSSNEQFF.

In regard to this clone: Other DNA sequences in this sample translate to the same CDR3. The rearrangement joins TRBV19 to TRBJ2-7; 7 bases map to TRBD1. CDR3 length: 14 residues. Germline CDR1 is LNHDA and CDR2 is SQIVND (reference sequence). V was clipped by 3 bases and J by 2 bases; unmatched bases: 4. Here the CDR3 reads CASSIRDSPYEQYF. CDR3 bases: TGTGCCAGTAGTATTCGGGACAGCCCCTACGAGCAGTACTTC.

V usage is TRBV4-3 and J usage is TRBJ1-1; D unresolved. This CDR3 has 15 amino acids. The ends were cut back, 1 base at V and 2 bases at J, with 11 bases in the middle. The germline V gene encodes CDR1 LGHNA and CDR2 YSLEER. CDR3 DNA sequence: TGCGCCAGCAGCCAAGGGAGCCAACTTAACACTGAAGCTTTCTTT. This translates into CASSQGSQLNTEAFF.

J is TRBJ2-1 and V is TRBV7-2, with 10 bases identical to TRBD2. Germline CDR1 SGHTA, CDR2 FQGNSA. The CDR3 spans 15 residues. Trimming at V came to 1 base and at J to 6 bases, leaving 3 bases not matched to a gene. CDR3 sequence (DNA): TGTGCCAGCAGCTTAGATCCTAGCGGGGGCAATGAGCAGTTCTTC. Protein product: CASSLDPSGGNEQFF.

This clone has more than one count but fewer than ten. The chain recombines TRBV7-9 with TRBJ1-1; D is perhaps TRBD1 (5 bases). Germline lookup yields CDR1 SEHNR and CDR2 FQNEAQ (reference sequence). V lost 2 bases and J 4 bases, leaving 11 bases between the germline ends. The CDR3 length is 14 residues. CDR3 DNA: TGTGCCAGCAGCTTACAGGGTTCGGCCACTGAAGCTTTCTTT. Protein sequence: CASSLQGSATEAFF.

V gene TRBV4-3 combines with J gene TRBJ2-2; 9 nucleotides agree with TRBD2. CDR1 is LGHNA and CDR2 is YSLEER in the germline V gene. V was pared by 9 bases and J by 2 bases, with 1 base of the junction left unmatched. CDR3 size: 13 residues. The CDR3 nucleotides are TGCGCCAGTAGCGGGGGCAACACCGGGGAGCTGTTTTTT. This translates into CASSGGNTGELFF.

The V and J genes are TRBV6-5 and TRBJ2-7; D may be TRBD1 (5 bases). The CDR3 spans 15 residues. Between the trimmed V and J ends, which lost 2 bases and 0 bases, there was a span of 11 bases. Germline lookup yields CDR1 MNHEY and CDR2 SVGAGI. CDR3 region: CASSYGHLSSYEQYF. The CDR3 region has the DNA TGTGCCAGCAGTTACGGACATCTGAGCTCCTACGAGCAGTACTTC.

This clone turned up a few times. CDR3 in amino acids: CASSLASGRAGEQFF. The CDR3 bases are TGCGCCAGCAGCTTGGCTAGCGGGAGGGCCGGTGAGCAGTTCTTC. This rearrangement joins TRBV5-1 to TRBJ2-1; TRBD2 matches at 12 bases. Germline values: CDR1 SGHRS, CDR2 YFSETQ. V lost 0 bases to trimming and J lost 9 bases; unmatched junction nucleotides: 4. The CDR3 runs to 15 residues.

V usage is TRBV19 and J usage is TRBJ2-7; 9 bases match TRBD1. This CDR3 is built from 13 residues. J was trimmed by 3 bases and V by 7 bases; bases with no gene match: 4. Germline CDR1 reads LNHDA; CDR2 reads SQIVND (reference sequence). The DNA of the CDR3 is TGTGCCAGTATGCAGGACAGGGGCTACGAGCAGTACTTC. It specifies CASMQDRGYEQYF.

This chain uses TRBV7-2 with TRBJ2-2; D not resolved. Per germline, CDR1 SGHTA and CDR2 FQGNSA. CDR3 length: 13 amino acids. Trimming left V 3 bases short and J 0 bases short, with 2 bases between. The CDR3 here is CASSFANTGELFF. CDR3 sequence (DNA): TGTGCCAGCAGCTTCGCGAACACCGGGGAGCTGTTTTTT.